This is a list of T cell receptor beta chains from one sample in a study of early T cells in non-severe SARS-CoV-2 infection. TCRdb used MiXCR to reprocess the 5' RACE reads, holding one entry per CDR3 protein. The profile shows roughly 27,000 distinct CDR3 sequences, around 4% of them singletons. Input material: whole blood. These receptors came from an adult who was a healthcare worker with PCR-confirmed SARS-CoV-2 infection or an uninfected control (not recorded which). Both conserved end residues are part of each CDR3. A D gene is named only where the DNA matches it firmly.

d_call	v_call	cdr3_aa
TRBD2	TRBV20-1	CSASQKGLAGGPYNEQFF
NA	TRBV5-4	CASSFPSDWNNEQFF
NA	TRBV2	CASRFQGNNSPLHF
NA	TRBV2	CASSGERNTGELFF
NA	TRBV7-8	CASSLRAGAYGYTF
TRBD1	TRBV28	CASSPGTGNGYTF
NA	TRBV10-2	CASSPGFQPQHF
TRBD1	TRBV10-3	CAIGTGLGSSYEQYF
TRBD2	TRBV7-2	CASRPTSGNEQFF
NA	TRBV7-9	CASSSALGADNEQFF
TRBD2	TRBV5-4	CASSEGGSQETQYF
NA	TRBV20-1	CSASQETQYF
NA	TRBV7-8	CASSSETADTQYF
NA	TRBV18	CASSPQNRRDEQYF
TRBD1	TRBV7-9	CASSLEGQFTEAFF
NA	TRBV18	CASSYSDGSTDTQYF
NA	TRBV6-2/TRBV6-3	CASSLRGLSSYEQYF
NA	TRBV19	CASSIDGHEQYF
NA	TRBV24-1	CATSLGLTSTDTQYF
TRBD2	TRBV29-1	CSVTTSGTSEQYF
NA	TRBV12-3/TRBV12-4	CASSFQGVETQYF
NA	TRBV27	CASSPGDMHQETQYF
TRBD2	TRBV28	CASSPRNLAVYTGELFF
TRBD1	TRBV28	CASSPGDRSETQYF
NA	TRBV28	CASSFRGRGRTYEQYF
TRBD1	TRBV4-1	CASSQPGTGVGYTF
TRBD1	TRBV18	CASSPPMGQGPGDTQYF
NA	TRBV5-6	CASSLAGDNTDTQYF
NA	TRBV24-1	CATRARDGNTGELFF
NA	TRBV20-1	CSARDGGEINYGYTF
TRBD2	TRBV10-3	CAKKGLRSGRFQGQYF
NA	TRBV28	CASRVNTEAFF
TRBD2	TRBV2	CASRGLAGAGEQYF
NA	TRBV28	CAILAGGMAEAFF
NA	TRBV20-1	CSVGTYEQYF
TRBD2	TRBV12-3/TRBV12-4	CASSLGPGGGEQYF
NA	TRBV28	CASSLASFSGYTF
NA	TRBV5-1	CASSLASGEKLFF
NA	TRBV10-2	CATMDGSYEQYF
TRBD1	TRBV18	CASSPGTGGSRTEAFF